This T cell receptor (beta chain) was retrieved from a study of blood T cell repertoires in COVID-19 (dated by TCRdb to the early 2020s). A note on the overall study: Collaborator samples came from the United States, Italy and Spain and covered acute and convalescent phases of COVID-19. The material from the prospective study consisted of cDNA or gDNA derived from T cells, B-cell-depleted T cells, or PBMCs. The dataset comprised deeply sampled blood TCRbeta repertoires from subjects exposed to, actively infected with, or recovered from COVID-19. The repertoires were made available in a free public database intended to serve as a resource for research on the immune response to SARS-CoV-2. The samples were drawn from two sources: the first 160 participants of the ongoing ImmuneRACE study, and 950 to 1,500 subjects contributed by 6 global collaborators. Nearly every sample came with metadata listing a de-identified subject ID, COVID-19 status, age in years and sex. Where available, HLA class I and class II types were taken from metadata supplied by the sample provider and were not determined by assay-based typing.

The research as a whole found: The quantity of clinical and demographic metadata differed by source and by participant and was supplied without curation.

The immunoSEQ Assay, a bias-controlled multiplex PCR, was used to amplify TCRbeta CDR3 regions from genomic DNA. Per the authors' processing: The number of nucleated cells in each sample was estimated by amplification of reference gene primers within the assay. To quantify the absolute abundance of each unique TCRbeta CDR3 rearrangement, sequence reads were collapsed and filtered. Productive Simpson clonality was computed per sample as the square root of Simpson's diversity index over productive rearrangements. TCRdb mirrors the immuneACCESS table, restricted to in-frame sequences. Some clones are absent from its copies; in checked studies, under half trace to an unresolved V gene, and the reason for the others is unknown. That table is the source of V, J and clone size, and D and trimming were worked out from the DNA. The sample yields over 45,000 clones; 91% were counted once. The ten top clones hold about 9.1% of the sample.

Each collaborating institution followed its own protocols to collect whole blood in K2EDTA tubes. For TCRbeta analysis, collaborators shipped samples as frozen whole blood, isolated PBMCs, or DNA extracted from either of those sample types. The CDR3 sequence holds 14 residues, the cysteine and phenylalanine included. Only the CDR3 region is kept as DNA, spanning 42 bases read in frame from base 1. The germline V gene yields MNHEY for CDR1 and SVGAGI for CDR2. Here V drops 2 bases and J drops 3 bases, and the junction holds 4 bases not matched to any gene. Comments on this clone: The clone's antigen remains unknown. The sample holds no much larger clone one base away, and base qualities are not on file.

The TCR comes from a human donor in a cohort sampled during active COVID-19. The V gene is TRBV6-5 and the J gene is TRBJ2-7, with 7 central nucleotides matching TRBD1. The sample consisted of peripheral blood. This receptor has the CDR3 CASSYRTGIYEQYF. The DNA is as follows: TGTGCCAGCAGTTACAGGACAGGAATCTACGAGCAGTACTTC.